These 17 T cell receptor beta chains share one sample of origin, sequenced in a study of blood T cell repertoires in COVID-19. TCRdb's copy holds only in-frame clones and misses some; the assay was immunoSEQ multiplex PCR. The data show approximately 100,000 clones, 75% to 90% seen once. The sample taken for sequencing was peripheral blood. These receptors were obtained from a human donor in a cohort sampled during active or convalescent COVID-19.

CDR3 protein: CASSQEYGQSTDTQYF. The DNA for the CDR3 is TGCGCCAGCAGCCAAGAATATGGGCAGAGCACAGATACGCAGTATTTT. The chain recombines TRBV4-1 with TRBJ2-3; no clear D gene. From germline, CDR1 is MGHRA and CDR2 YSYEKL. The CDR3 is made up of 16 amino acids. Trimming cost V 0 bases and J 0 bases, with 10 bases left between them.

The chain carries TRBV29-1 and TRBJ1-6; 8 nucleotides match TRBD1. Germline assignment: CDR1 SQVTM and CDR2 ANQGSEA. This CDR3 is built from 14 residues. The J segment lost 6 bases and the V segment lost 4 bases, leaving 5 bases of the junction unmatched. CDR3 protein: CSVGTGSVNSPLHF. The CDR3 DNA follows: TGCAGCGTTGGGACAGGGTCAGTTAATTCACCCCTCCACTTT.

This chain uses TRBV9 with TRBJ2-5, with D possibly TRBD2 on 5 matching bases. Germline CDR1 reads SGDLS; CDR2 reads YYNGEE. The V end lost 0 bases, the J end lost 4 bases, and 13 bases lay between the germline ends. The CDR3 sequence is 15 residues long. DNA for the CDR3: TGTGCCAGCAGCGTAGTGGGTTCTGGAGGAGAGACCCAGTACTTC. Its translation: CASSVVGSGGETQYF.

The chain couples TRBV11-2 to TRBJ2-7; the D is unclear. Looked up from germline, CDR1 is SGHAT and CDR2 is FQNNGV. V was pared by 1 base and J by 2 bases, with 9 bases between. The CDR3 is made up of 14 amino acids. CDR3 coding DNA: TGTGCCAGCAGCTTAGCCTCAGGAACCTACGAGCAGTACTTC. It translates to CASSLASGTYEQYF.

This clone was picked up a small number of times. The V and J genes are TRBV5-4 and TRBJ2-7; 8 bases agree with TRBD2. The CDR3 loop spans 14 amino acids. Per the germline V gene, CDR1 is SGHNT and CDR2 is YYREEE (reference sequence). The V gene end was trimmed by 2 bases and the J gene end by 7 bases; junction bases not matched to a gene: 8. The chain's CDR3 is CASSFWSGGGEQYF. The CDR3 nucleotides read TGTGCCAGCAGCTTTTGGAGCGGGGGCGGGGAGCAGTACTTC.

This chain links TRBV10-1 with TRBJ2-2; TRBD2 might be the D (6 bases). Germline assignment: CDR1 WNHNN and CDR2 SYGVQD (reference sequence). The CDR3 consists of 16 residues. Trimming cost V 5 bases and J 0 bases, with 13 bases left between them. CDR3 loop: CASSSGSRSNTGELFF. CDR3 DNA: TGCGCCAGCAGTAGCGGGTCCCGCTCGAACACCGGGGAGCTGTTTTTT.

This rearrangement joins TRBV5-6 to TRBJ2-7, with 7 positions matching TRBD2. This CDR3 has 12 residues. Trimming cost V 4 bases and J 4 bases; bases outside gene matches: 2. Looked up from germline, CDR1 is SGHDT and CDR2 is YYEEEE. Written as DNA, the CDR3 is TGTGCCAGCAGCAAACTAGCGTACGAGCAGTACTTC. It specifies CASSKLAYEQYF.

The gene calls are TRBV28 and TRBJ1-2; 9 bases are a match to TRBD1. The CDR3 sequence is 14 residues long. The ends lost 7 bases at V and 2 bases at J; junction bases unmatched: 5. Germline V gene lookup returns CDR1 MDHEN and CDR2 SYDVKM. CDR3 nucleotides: TGTGCCAGCACCCGAGGACAGGGGAACTATGGCTACACCTTC. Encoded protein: CASTRGQGNYGYTF.

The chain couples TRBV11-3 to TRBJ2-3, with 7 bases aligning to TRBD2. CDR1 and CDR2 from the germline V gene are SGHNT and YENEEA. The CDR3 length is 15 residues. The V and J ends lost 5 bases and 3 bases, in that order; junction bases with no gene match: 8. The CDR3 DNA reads TGTGCCAGCAGCCCCCCGGGGGGATCGACAGATACGCAGTATTTT. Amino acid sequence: CASSPPGGSTDTQYF.

CDR3 region: CASRQQGWAGELFF. Written as DNA, the CDR3 is TGTGCCAGCAGACAACAGGGTTGGGCCGGGGAGCTGTTTTTT. The gene calls are TRBV6-5 and TRBJ2-2; tentatively, D is TRBD1 (6 bases). V gave up 6 bases and J gave up 6 bases, with 14 bases separating them. Germline lookup yields CDR1 MNHEY and CDR2 SVGAGI. This CDR3 comprises 14 residues.

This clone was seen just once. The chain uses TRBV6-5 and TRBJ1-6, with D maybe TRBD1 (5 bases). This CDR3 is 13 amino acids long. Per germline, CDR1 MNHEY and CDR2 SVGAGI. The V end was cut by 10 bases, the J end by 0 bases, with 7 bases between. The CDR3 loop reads CATRASYNSPLHF. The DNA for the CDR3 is TGTGCCACCAGGGCCTCCTATAATTCACCCCTCCACTTT.

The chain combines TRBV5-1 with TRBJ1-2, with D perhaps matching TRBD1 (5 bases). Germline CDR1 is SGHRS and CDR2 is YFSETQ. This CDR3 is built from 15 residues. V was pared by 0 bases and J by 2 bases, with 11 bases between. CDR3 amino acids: CASSLETATNYGYTF. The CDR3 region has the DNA TGCGCCAGCAGCTTGGAGACAGCCACAAACTATGGCTACACCTTC.

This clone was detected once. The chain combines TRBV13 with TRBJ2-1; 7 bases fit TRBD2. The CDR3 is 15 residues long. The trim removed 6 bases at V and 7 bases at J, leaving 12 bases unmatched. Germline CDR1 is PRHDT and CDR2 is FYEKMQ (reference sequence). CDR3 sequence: CASSPFGRGSNEQFF. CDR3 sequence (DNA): TGTGCCAGCAGTCCTTTCGGGCGGGGGTCAAATGAGCAGTTCTTC.

The CDR3 nucleotides read TGTGCCAGCAGCCACAGGGACCTTAATGAAAAACTGTTTTTT. Translating gives CASSHRDLNEKLFF. J is TRBJ1-4 and V is TRBV11-3; TRBD1 is a possible D gene (6 bases). CDR1 is SGHNT, CDR2 YENEEA, per germline. The CDR3 spans 14 residues. V was cut by 5 bases and J by 4 bases, with 11 bases left in between.

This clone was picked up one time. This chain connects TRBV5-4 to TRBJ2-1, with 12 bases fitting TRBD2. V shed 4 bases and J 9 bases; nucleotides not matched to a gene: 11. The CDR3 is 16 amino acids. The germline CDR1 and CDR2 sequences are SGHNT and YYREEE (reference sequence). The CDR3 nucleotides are TGTGCCAGCAGCCCGACCCTAGCGGGGGGGCGAGGTGAGCAGTTCTTC. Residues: CASSPTLAGGRGEQFF.

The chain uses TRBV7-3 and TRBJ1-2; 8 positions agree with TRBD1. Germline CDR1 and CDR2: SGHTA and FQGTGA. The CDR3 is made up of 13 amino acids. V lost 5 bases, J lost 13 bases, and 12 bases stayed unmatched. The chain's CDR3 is CASSPADRGYATF. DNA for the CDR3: TGTGCCAGCAGCCCGGCCGACAGGGGTTATGCCACCTTC.

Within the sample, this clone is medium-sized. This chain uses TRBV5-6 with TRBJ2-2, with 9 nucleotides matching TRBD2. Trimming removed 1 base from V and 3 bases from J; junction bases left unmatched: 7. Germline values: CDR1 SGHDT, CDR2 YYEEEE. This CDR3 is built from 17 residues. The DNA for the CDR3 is TGTGCCAGCAGCTTGTTACGAGCTAGCGGGGACACCGGGGAGCTGTTTTTT. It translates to CASSLLRASGDTGELFF.